This T cell receptor (beta chain) stems from a study of CD8 T cells in ankylosing spondylitis. TCRdb analysed the 5' RACE reads with MiXCR anew, one entry per CDR3 protein. The sample comprises some 200,000 distinct CDR3 sequences, roughly 24% of which are singletons, and more than 6.5% rests with the top ten. The CDR3 has 14 residues. The ends were cut back, 1 base at V and 2 bases at J, with 9 bases in the middle. Germline CDR1 DFQATT, CDR2 SNEGSKA (reference sequence). Study outcomes and limitations: Disease-linked clones were found to be CD8+ and relatively rare in peripheral blood.

This clonotype came up many times. What it binds is not known. The sequence came from a male donor with ankylosing spondylitis or in good health (not recorded which). The chain joins TRBV20-1 to TRBJ1-5; D is uncertain. The sequenced sample consisted of blood, either unsorted or a sorted T cell fraction (not recorded which). The CDR3 DNA reads as TGCAGTGCTAGAGCGGGGAGTGGCAATCAGCCCCAGCATTTT. Protein sequence: CSARAGSGNQPQHF.